Sequencing of this TCR beta chain was carried out in a study of PD-1 blockade in classical Hodgkin lymphoma. Germline V gene lookup returns CDR1 KGHSH and CDR2 LQKENI. The CDR3 totals 14 residues. The V and J ends lost 6 bases and 7 bases respectively, with 16 bases between them. After autologous stem cell transplantation all patients relapsed, and prior brentuximab vedotin exposure differed between cohorts. With magnetic negative selection, CD4+ T cells were purified from PBMCs that had been thawed. Assay: immunoSEQ multiplex PCR; the TCRdb copy retains only in-frame clones and omits some. The data contain about 7,700 clones, 86% of them seen just once; the ten biggest clones take up 1.5% to 2%.

This clonotype was sampled from a human donor with classical Hodgkin lymphoma. The source was CD4+ T cells from blood, collected at baseline. The rearrangement links TRBV18 to TRBJ1-5; D uncertain. CDR3 sequence reads: CASSPIEGKQPQHF. Here the CDR3 DNA reads TGTGCCAGCTCCCCGATCGAGGGAAAGCAGCCCCAGCATTTT. Full variable domain (outside the CDR3, taken from reference TRBV18 and TRBJ1-5): NAGVMQNPRHLVRRRGQEARLRCSPMKGHSHVYWYRQLPEEGLKFMVYLQKENIIDESGMPKERFSAEFPKEGPSILRIQQVVRGDSAAYFCASSPIEGKQPQHFGDGTRLSIL.